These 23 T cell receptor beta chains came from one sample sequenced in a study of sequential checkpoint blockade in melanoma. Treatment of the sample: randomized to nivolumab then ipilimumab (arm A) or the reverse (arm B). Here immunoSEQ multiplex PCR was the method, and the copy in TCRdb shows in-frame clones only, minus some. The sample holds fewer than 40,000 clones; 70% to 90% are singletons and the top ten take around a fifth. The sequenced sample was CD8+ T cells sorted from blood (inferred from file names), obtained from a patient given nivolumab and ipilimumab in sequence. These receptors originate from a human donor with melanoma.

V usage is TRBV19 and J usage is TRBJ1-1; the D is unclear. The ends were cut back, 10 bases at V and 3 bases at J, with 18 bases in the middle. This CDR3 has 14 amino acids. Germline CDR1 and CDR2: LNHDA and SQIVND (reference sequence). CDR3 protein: CATSLIGRDTEAFF. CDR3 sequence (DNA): TGTGCCACCTCACTAATCGGGCGGGACACTGAAGCTTTCTTT.

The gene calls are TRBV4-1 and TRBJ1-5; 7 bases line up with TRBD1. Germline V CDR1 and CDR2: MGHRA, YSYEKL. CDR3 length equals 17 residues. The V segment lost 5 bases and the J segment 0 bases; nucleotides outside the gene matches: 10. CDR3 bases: TGCGCCAGCAGCGTGGACAGGCCCTTCGATAGCAATCAGCCCCAGCATTTT. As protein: CASSVDRPFDSNQPQHF.

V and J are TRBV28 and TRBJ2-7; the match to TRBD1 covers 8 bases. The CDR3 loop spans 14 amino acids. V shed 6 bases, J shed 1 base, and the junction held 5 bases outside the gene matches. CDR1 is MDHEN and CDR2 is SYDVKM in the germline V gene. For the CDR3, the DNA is TGTGCCAGCAGCTGGACAGGGCAGTCCTACGAGCAGTACTTC. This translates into CASSWTGQSYEQYF. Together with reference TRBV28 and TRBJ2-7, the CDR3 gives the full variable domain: DVKVTQSSRYLVKRTGEKVFLECVQDMDHENMFWYRQDPGLGLRLIYFSYDVKMKEKGDIPEGYSVSREKKERFSLILESASTNQTSMYLCASSWTGQSYEQYFGPGTRLTVT.

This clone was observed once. CDR3 bases: TGCAGCGTAGACTCCGGACAGGGAGGCTACGAGCAGTACTTC. As protein: CSVDSGQGGYEQYF. The chain joins TRBV29-1 to TRBJ2-7, with 8 bases lining up with TRBD1. The germline CDR1 and CDR2 sequences are SQVTM and ANQGSEA. CDR3 length equals 14 residues. V shed 6 bases and J 3 bases; nucleotides not matched to a gene: 10.

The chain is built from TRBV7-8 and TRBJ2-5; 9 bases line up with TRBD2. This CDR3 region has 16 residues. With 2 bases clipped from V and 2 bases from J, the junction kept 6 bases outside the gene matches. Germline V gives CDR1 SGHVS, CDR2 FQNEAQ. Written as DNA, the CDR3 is TGTGCCAGCAGCTTAAGGAGCGGGGGGCTTCAAGAGACCCAGTACTTC. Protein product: CASSLRSGGLQETQYF.

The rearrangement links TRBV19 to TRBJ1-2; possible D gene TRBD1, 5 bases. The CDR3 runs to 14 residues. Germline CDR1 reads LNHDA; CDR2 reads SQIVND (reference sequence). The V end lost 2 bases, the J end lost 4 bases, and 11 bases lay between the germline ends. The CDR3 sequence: CASSISQGSYGYTF. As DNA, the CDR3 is TGTGCCAGTAGTATATCCCAGGGATCCTATGGCTACACCTTC.

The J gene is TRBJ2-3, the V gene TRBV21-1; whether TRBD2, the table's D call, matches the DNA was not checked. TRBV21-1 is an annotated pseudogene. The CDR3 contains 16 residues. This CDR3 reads CASSPTTGNATDTQYF. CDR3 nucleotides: TGTGCCAGCAGCCCGACAACGGGGAACGCCACAGATACGCAGTATTTT.

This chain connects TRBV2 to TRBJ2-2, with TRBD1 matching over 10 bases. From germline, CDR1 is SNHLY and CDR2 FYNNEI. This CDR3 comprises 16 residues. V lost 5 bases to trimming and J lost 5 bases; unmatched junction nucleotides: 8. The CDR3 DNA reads TGTGCCAGCAGTAAAGACAGGGGGCGATGGACCGGGGAGCTGTTTTTT. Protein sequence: CASSKDRGRWTGELFF.

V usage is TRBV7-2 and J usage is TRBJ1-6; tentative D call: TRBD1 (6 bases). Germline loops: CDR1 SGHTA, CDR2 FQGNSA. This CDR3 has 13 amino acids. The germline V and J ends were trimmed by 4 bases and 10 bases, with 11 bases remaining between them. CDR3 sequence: CASSSWGRSPLHF. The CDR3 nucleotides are TGTGCCAGCAGCTCGTGGGGGCGATCACCCCTCCACTTT.

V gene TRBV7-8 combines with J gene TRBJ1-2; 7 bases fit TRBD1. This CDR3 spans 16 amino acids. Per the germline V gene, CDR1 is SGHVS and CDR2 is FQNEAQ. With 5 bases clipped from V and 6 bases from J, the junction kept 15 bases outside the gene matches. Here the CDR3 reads CASSRERQGGRDGYTF. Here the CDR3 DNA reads TGTGCCAGCAGCCGCGAACGACAGGGTGGCAGGGATGGCTACACCTTC.

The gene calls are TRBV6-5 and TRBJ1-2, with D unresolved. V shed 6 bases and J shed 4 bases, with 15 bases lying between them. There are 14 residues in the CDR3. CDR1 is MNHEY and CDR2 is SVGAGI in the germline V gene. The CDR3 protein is CASRAAGLGYGYTF. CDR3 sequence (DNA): TGTGCCAGCAGAGCGGCCGGGTTGGGCTATGGCTACACCTTC.

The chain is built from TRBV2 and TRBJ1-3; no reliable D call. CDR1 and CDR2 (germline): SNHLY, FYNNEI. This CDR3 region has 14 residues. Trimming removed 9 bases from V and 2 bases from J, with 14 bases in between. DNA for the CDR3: TGTGCCAGATCCCCGGCCGGGACTGGAAACACCATATATTTT. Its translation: CARSPAGTGNTIYF.

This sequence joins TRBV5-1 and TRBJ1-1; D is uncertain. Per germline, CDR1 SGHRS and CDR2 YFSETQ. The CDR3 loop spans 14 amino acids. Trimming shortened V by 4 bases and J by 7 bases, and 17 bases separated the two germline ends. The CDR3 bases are TGCGCCAGCAGCCGACCCGAGGGTGGTCTTGAAGCTTTCTTT. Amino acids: CASSRPEGGLEAFF.

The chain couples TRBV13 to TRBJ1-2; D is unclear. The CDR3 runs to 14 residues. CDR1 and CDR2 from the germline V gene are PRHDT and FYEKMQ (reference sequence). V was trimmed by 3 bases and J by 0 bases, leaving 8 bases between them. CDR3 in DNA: TGTGCCAGCAGCTTGGCGGGGTCTAACTATGGCTACACCTTC. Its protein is CASSLAGSNYGYTF.

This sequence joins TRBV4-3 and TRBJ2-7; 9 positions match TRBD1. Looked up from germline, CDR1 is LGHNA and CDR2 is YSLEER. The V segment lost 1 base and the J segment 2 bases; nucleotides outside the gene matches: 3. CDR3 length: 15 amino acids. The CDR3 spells CASSQGTGEAYEQYF. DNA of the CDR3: TGCGCCAGCAGCCAAGGGACAGGGGAGGCCTACGAGCAGTACTTC.

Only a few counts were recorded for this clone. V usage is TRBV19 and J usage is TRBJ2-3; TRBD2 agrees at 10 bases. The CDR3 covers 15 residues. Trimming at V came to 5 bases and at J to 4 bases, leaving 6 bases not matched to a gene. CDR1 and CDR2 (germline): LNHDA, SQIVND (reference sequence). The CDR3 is CASSPGTSDADTQYF. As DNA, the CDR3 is TGTGCCAGTAGTCCCGGGACTAGCGACGCAGATACGCAGTATTTT.

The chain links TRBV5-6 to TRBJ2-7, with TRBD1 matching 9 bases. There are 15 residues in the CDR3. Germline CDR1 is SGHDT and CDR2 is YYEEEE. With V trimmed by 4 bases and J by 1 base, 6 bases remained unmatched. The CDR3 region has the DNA TGTGCCAGCAGCCCGGCCGGGACAGGGTCCTACGAGCAGTACTTC. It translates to CASSPAGTGSYEQYF. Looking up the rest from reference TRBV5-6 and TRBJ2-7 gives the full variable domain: DAGVTQSPTHLIKTRGQQVTLRCSPKSGHDTVSWYQQALGQGPQFIFQYYEEEERQRGNFPDRFSGHQFPNYSSELNVNALLLGDSALYLCASSPAGTGSYEQYFGPGTRLTVT.

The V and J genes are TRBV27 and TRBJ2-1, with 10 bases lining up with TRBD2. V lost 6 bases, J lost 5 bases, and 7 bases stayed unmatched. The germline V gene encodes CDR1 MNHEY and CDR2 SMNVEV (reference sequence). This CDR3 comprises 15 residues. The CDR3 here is CASSRAGGPHNEQFF. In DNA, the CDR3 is TGTGCCAGCAGCCGAGCGGGAGGGCCACACAATGAGCAGTTCTTC.

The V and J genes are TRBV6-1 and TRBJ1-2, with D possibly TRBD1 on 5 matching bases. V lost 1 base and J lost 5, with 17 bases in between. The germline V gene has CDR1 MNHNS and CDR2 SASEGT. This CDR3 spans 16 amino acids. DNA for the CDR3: TGTGCCAGCAGTGAAGGGAACAGGAAGGCCAGGTATGGCTACACCTTC. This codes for CASSEGNRKARYGYTF.

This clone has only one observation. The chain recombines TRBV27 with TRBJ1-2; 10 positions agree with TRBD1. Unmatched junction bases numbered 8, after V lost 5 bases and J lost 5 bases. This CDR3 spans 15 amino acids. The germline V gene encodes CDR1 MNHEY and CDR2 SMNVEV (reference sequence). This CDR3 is CASSHGTGAGYGYTF. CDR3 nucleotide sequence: TGTGCCAGCAGTCACGGGACAGGGGCGGGGTATGGCTACACCTTC.

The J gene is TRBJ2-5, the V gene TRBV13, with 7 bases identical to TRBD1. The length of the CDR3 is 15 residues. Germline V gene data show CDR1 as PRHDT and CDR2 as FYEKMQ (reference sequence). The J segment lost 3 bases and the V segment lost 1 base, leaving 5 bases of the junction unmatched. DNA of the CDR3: TGTGCCAGCAGCTTAGTAGGGACAGCGAAAGAGACCCAGTACTTC. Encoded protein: CASSLVGTAKETQYF.

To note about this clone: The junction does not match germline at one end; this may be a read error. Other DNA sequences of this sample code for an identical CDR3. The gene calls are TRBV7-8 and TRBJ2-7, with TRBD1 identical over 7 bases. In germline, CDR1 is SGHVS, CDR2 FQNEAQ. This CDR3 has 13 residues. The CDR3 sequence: CSSSLGQAYEQYF. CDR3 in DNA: TGTTCCAGCAGCCTAGGACAGGCATACGAGCAGTACTTC.

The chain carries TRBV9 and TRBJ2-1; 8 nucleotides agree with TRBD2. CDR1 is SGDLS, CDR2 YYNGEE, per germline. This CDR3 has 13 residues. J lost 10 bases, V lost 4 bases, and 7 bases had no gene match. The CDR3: CASSPAGRGEQFF. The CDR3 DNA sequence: TGTGCCAGCAGCCCCGCCGGGAGGGGGGAGCAGTTCTTC.